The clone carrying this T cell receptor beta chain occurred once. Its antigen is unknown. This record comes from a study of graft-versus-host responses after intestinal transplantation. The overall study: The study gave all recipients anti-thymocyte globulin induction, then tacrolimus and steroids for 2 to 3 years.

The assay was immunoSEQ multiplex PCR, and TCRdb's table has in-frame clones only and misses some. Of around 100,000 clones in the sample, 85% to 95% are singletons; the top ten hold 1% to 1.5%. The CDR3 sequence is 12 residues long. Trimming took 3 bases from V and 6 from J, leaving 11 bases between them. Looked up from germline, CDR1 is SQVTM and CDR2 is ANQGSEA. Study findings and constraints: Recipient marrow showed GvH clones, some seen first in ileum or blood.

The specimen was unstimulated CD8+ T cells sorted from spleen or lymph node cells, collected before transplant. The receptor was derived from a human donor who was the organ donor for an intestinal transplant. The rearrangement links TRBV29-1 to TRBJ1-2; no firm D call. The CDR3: CSVDEGSHGYTF. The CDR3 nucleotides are TGCAGCGTTGATGAAGGGAGCCATGGCTACACCTTC.